Detailed here is one T cell receptor beta chain. The antigen is unknown. Treatment defined: oral pan-JAK inhibitor, 5-10 mg twice daily. This sample was included in a study of CD8+ T cells in alopecia areata. Reverse transcription of extracted RNA yielded cDNA, which provided the sequencing template. This table comes from immunoSEQ multiplex PCR, and its TCRdb copy is limited to in-frame clones, with some not included. The sample yields under 200,000 clones, 50% to 65% seen once. Points from the study as a whole: When scalp samples are sequenced, resident alphabeta T cells of normal skin are also captured. During tofacitinib treatment, many expanded lesional clones remained in scalp and blood.

The origin of this receptor is a human donor with alopecia areata. The starting material was CD4+ T cells sorted from blood, obtained at week 24, from a patient treated with tofacitinib.

The CDR3 coding sequence is TGTGCCAGCAGTCAACGGACTAGCGGGGGCACAGATACGCAGTATTTT. Translation gives CASSQRTSGGTDTQYF. The chain couples TRBV27 to TRBJ2-3, with 12 bases matching TRBD2. Germline V CDR1 and CDR2: MNHEY, SMNVEV (reference sequence). After removal of 5 bases from V and 1 base from J, the junction contained 4 bases not matched to a gene. The CDR3 is 16 residues long.